This entry lists 15 T cell receptor beta chains sequenced from one sample in a study of T-cell reconstitution after alpha-beta-depleted transplantation in children. Preparation of the TCRbeta library was carried out with unique molecular identifiers. TCRdb re-called the PCR reads with MiXCR, one entry per CDR3 protein. The data contain about 1,000,000 distinct CDR3 sequences, roughly 29% of them singletons. Sequenced here: PBMCs, mostly from graft donor cells, sampled 360 days after TCRalphabeta/CD19-depleted stem cell transplant. These receptor sequences come from a boy less than two years old who had a stem cell transplant for SCID, so the T cells may come from the graft donor.

The chain combines TRBV6-5 with TRBJ2-3; D is undetermined. Per the germline V gene, CDR1 is MNHEY and CDR2 is SVGAGI. The CDR3 covers 14 residues. The germline V and J ends were trimmed by 0 bases and 6 bases, with 10 bases remaining between them. In nucleotides, the CDR3 is TGTGCCAGCAGTTACTCGGTGGCGGCGGATACGCAGTATTTT. Encoded protein: CASSYSVAADTQYF.

The rearrangement links TRBV12-3 or TRBV12-4 to TRBJ2-7; 7 positions match TRBD1. After removal of 4 bases from V and 5 bases from J, the junction contained 2 bases not matched to a gene. The length of the CDR3 is 12 residues. The CDR3 region has the DNA TGTGCCAGCAGTTACCAGGGGGACGAGCAGTACTTC. Protein product: CASSYQGDEQYF.

V gene TRBV7-2 combines with J gene TRBJ2-1; TRBD1 might be the D (5 bases). The CDR3 sequence is 16 residues long. The V end lost 5 bases, the J end lost 4 bases, and 18 bases lay between the germline ends. Germline CDR1 and CDR2: SGHTA and FQGNSA. CDR3 sequence: CASSPHAGPQYNEQFF. The DNA for the CDR3 is TGTGCCAGCAGCCCCCACGCAGGGCCCCAATACAATGAGCAGTTCTTC.

The chain employs TRBV28 and TRBJ2-1; 9 positions agree with TRBD1. After removal of 7 bases from V and 5 bases from J, the junction contained 9 bases not matched to a gene. CDR3 length equals 15 residues. CDR1 and CDR2 (germline): MDHEN, SYDVKM. CDR3 sequence reads: CASNEGQGFDNEQFF. DNA for the CDR3: TGTGCCAGCAATGAGGGACAGGGTTTCGACAATGAGCAGTTCTTC.

The chain uses TRBV5-1 and TRBJ2-1, with a weak D call TRBD1 (5 bases). Germline V gene data show CDR1 as SGHRS and CDR2 as YFSETQ. This CDR3 spans 14 amino acids. V was pared by 2 bases and J by 6 bases, with 12 bases between. CDR3 amino acids: CASSFGHPGNEQFF. The CDR3 DNA sequence: TGCGCCAGCAGCTTTGGACACCCCGGCAATGAGCAGTTCTTC.

This clonotype has more than one count but fewer than ten. The rearrangement uses TRBV20-1 and TRBJ1-3; D gene uncertain. The germline V gene encodes CDR1 DFQATT and CDR2 SNEGSKA (reference sequence). The CDR3 length is 17 residues. V gave up 3 bases and J gave up 0 bases, with 18 bases separating them. The CDR3 nucleotides read TGCAGTGCTAGTGATCGGACGGCTGGACTCTCTGGAAACACCATATATTTT. Amino acids: CSASDRTAGLSGNTIYF.

CDR3 protein: CASSQDDGQGRTEAFF. The CDR3 DNA follows: TGCGCCAGCAGCCAAGATGATGGCCAGGGACGCACTGAAGCTTTCTTT. The gene calls are TRBV4-1 and TRBJ1-1, with a tentative D call TRBD1 (5 bases). V was clipped by 0 bases and J by 4 bases, with 15 bases between them. Germline V CDR1 and CDR2: MGHRA, YSYEKL. The CDR3 has 16 amino acids.

J is TRBJ2-1 and V is TRBV4-1, with D maybe TRBD2 (6 bases). The germline CDR1 and CDR2 sequences are MGHRA and YSYEKL. This CDR3 has 18 amino acids. Trimming took 2 bases from V and 3 from J, leaving 20 bases between them. CDR3 loop: CASSQPPAGPRSYNEQFF. The CDR3 DNA follows: TGCGCCAGCAGCCAACCCCCGGCGGGACCCAGGAGCTACAATGAGCAGTTCTTC.

This chain uses TRBV29-1 with TRBJ1-1; D remains ambiguous. Germline assignment: CDR1 SQVTM and CDR2 ANQGSEA. Trimming took 7 bases from V and 1 from J, leaving 7 bases between them. This CDR3 comprises 11 residues. The CDR3 DNA is TGCAGCGCCGACGCGAACACTGAAGCTTTCTTT. It codes for CSADANTEAFF.

The chain couples TRBV12-3 or TRBV12-4 to TRBJ1-5, with 9 bases that match TRBD1. This CDR3 is built from 15 residues. The V and J ends lost 3 bases and 5 bases, in that order; junction bases with no gene match: 5. The CDR3 protein is CASSFGTGPHQPQHF. The CDR3, as DNA: TGTGCCAGCAGTTTCGGGACAGGGCCCCATCAGCCCCAGCATTTT.

This rearrangement joins TRBV11-3 to TRBJ2-2; TRBD1 or TRBD2 may be the D gene (5 bases each). V was pared by 4 bases and J by 7 bases, with 10 bases between. In germline, CDR1 is SGHNT, CDR2 YENEEA. The CDR3 has 13 residues. This chain's CDR3 is CASSSRDGGELFF. The CDR3 nucleotides read TGTGCCAGCAGCTCCCGGGACGGCGGGGAGCTGTTTTTT.

This clonotype has only a few counts. This chain uses TRBV5-1 with TRBJ2-7; 10 nucleotides align to TRBD1. Germline loops: CDR1 SGHRS, CDR2 YFSETQ. V shed 2 bases, J shed 4 bases, and the junction held 6 bases outside the gene matches. The CDR3 is 15 amino acids. CDR3 loop: CASSFGTGAMYEQYF. DNA of the CDR3: TGCGCCAGCAGCTTTGGGACAGGGGCGATGTACGAGCAGTACTTC.

The chain is built from TRBV29-1 and TRBJ2-1, with no clear D. Germline assignment: CDR1 SQVTM and CDR2 ANQGSEA. CDR3 size: 15 residues. Trimming removed 4 bases at V and 2 bases at J, with 15 bases between. This CDR3 is CSVGKRLEAYNEQFF. CDR3 DNA: TGCAGCGTTGGGAAGCGCCTAGAGGCCTACAATGAGCAGTTCTTC.

V is TRBV30 and J is TRBJ2-7, with a possible D match to TRBD1 (6 bases). Trimming left V 4 bases short and J 4 bases short, with 23 bases between. This CDR3 has 16 residues. Germline CDR1 and CDR2: GTSNPN and SVGIG (reference sequence). CDR3 loop: CAWKYRTGPLGYEQYF. In nucleotides, the CDR3 is TGTGCCTGGAAGTACCGAACAGGGCCCCTAGGGTACGAGCAGTACTTC.

The CDR3 DNA reads as TGTGCCAGCTCACCAGGAATTGCGGAGACCCAGTACTTC. Translating gives CASSPGIAETQYF. The chain carries TRBV18 and TRBJ2-5; D gene uncertain. The CDR3 sequence is 13 residues long. Germline assignment: CDR1 KGHSH and CDR2 LQKENI. The V end lost 2 bases, the J end lost 5 bases, and 9 bases lay between the germline ends.